The T cell receptor beta chain described here comes from a study of T-cell reconstitution after alpha-beta-depleted transplantation in children. TCRbeta library construction was performed incorporating unique molecular identifiers. TCRdb re-analysed the PCR reads in MiXCR, keeping a single row per CDR3 protein. This table holds around 960,000 distinct CDR3 sequences, roughly 29% found once. Study-level results: T-cell numbers and diversity one year post-transplant derived largely from freshly generated T cells.

Points on this clonotype: Its antigen is still unknown.

The sequencing here drew on PBMCs, mostly from graft donor cells, taken 360 days after TCRalphabeta/CD19-depleted stem cell transplant. The receptor was derived from a boy younger than two who had a stem cell transplant for SCID, so the T cells may come from the graft donor.

The CDR3 region has the DNA TGCAGCGTTGGACAGCCCGGGGAAAAACTGTTTTTT. Amino acid sequence: CSVGQPGEKLFF. V and J are TRBV29-1 and TRBJ1-4; weak D call: TRBD1 (5 bases). The CDR3 loop spans 12 amino acids. Germline CDR1 and CDR2: SQVTM and ANQGSEA. The V and J ends lost 4 bases and 8 bases respectively, with 11 bases between them. The variable domain in full, with the rest retrieved from reference TRBV29-1 and TRBJ1-4, is SAVISQKPSRDICQRGTSLTIQCQVDSQVTMMFWYRQQPGQSLTLIATANQGSEATYESGFVIDKFPISRPNLTFSTLTVSNMSPEDSSIYLCSVGQPGEKLFFGSGTQLSVL.